This passage covers 22 T cell receptor beta chains from one sample sequenced in a study of CD8+ T cells in alopecia areata. RNA extraction and reverse transcription yielded cDNA as sequencing template. Repertoires were generated with immunoSEQ multiplex PCR, while TCRdb's copy carries only in-frame clones and drops some. The top ten hold around 15% of the sample, which has around 160,000 clones, 87% seen once. Sequences were derived from CD8+ T cells sorted from blood, sampled at week 0. These receptors came from a human donor with alopecia areata.

J is TRBJ2-4 and V is TRBV4-1, with D possibly matching TRBD1 (6 bases). The CDR3 is 18 amino acids. Germline assignment: CDR1 MGHRA and CDR2 YSYEKL. V was trimmed by 1 base and J by 0 bases, leaving 16 bases between them. The CDR3 region is CASSQGAGAPLAKNIQYF. The CDR3 DNA is TGCGCCAGCAGCCAAGGAGCAGGGGCCCCTCTAGCCAAAAACATTCAGTACTTC.

This clone was counted between two and nine times. The rearrangement links TRBV27 to TRBJ2-7; D gene unclear. The CDR3 contains 13 residues. V dropped 3 bases and J dropped 1 base, with 7 bases sitting between them. Germline lookup yields CDR1 MNHEY and CDR2 SMNVEV (reference sequence). The CDR3 DNA sequence: TGTGCCAGCAGTTTGCAGAAATCCTACGAGCAGTACTTC. Protein product: CASSLQKSYEQYF.

The CDR3 DNA follows: TGTGCCAGCAGGGGGGCAGGGCGGAACACTGAAGCTTTCTTT. It specifies CASRGAGRNTEAFF. V gene TRBV27 combines with J gene TRBJ1-1, with D possibly being TRBD1 (6 bases). Trimming shortened V by 6 bases and J by 1 base, and 12 bases separated the two germline ends. The CDR3 consists of 14 residues. Per germline, CDR1 MNHEY and CDR2 SMNVEV (reference sequence).

The chain employs TRBV27 and TRBJ2-7; TRBD2 is a possible D gene (6 bases). Germline CDR1 reads MNHEY; CDR2 reads SMNVEV (reference sequence). The CDR3 consists of 14 residues. Trimming took 5 bases from V and 3 from J, leaving 14 bases between them. Here the CDR3 reads CASSPLRDFYEQYF. The CDR3 DNA sequence: TGTGCCAGCAGTCCCCTCCGGGACTTCTACGAGCAGTACTTC.

The genes are TRBV11-2 and TRBJ2-1; 11 nucleotides agree with TRBD2. CDR1 SGHAT and CDR2 FQNNGV come from the germline V gene. Unmatched junction bases numbered 9, after V lost 1 base and J lost 7 bases. CDR3 length: 17 amino acids. The chain's CDR3 is CASSLGVLAGGINEQFF. CDR3 sequence (DNA): TGTGCCAGCAGCTTAGGGGTTCTAGCGGGGGGTATTAATGAGCAGTTCTTC. Together with reference TRBV11-2 and TRBJ2-1, the CDR3 gives the full variable domain: EAGVAQSPRYKIIEKRQSVAFWCNPISGHATLYWYQQILGQGPKLLIQFQNNGVVDDSQLPKDRFSAERLKGVDSTLKIQPAKLEDSAVYLCASSLGVLAGGINEQFFGPGTRLTVL.

This clone occurred once. This rearrangement joins TRBV5-4 to TRBJ2-1; unclear D gene. Germline V gene data show CDR1 as SGHNT and CDR2 as YYREEE (reference sequence). V lost 5 bases to trimming and J lost 4 bases, with 4 bases between them. This CDR3 contains 11 residues. CDR3 sequence: CASRRYNEQFF. The DNA for the CDR3 is TGTGCCAGCAGAAGGTACAATGAGCAGTTCTTC.

About this clone itself: Relative to the germline gene, one junction end is altered; a read error may explain this. This chain joins TRBV12-5 and TRBJ2-5, with D perhaps TRBD1 (5 bases). The CDR3 is 18 residues long. CDR1 is LGHNT, CDR2 FRNRAP, per germline. The CDR3 DNA sequence: TGTGCTAGTGGTTTCTTCCCCCTCCCCGACAGCTTTAAAGAGACCCGGTACTTC. This sequence encodes CASGFFPLPDSFKETRYF.

This clone was seen a single time. For the CDR3, the DNA is TGTGCCAGCAGCCAACGGCGGGGGCGCTTAATCCCCTACGAGCAGTACTTC. This gives the protein CASSQRRGRLIPYEQYF. The chain couples TRBV14 to TRBJ2-7; D might be TRBD2 (7 bases). V lost 2 bases, J lost 2 bases, and 19 bases lay in between. The CDR3 totals 17 residues. Germline CDR1 and CDR2: SGHDN and FVKESK.

The J gene is TRBJ2-2, the V gene TRBV7-8, with D uncertain. Between the trimmed V and J ends, which lost 2 bases and 6 bases, there was a span of 10 bases. CDR1 is SGHVS, CDR2 FQNEAQ, per germline. This CDR3 contains 14 residues. The CDR3: CASSLPYRAGELFF. CDR3 coding DNA: TGTGCCAGCAGCTTACCGTACCGGGCCGGGGAGCTGTTTTTT.

CDR3 sequence (DNA): TGTGCCAGCAGCTTAGAGGGGGTGTACGAGCAGTACTTC. As protein: CASSLEGVYEQYF. V usage is TRBV7-9 and J usage is TRBJ2-7; possibly TRBD1 for D (6 bases). Trimming took off 1 base at V and 4 bases at J, with 8 bases between the two ends. The CDR3 totals 13 residues. Germline V gene data show CDR1 as SEHNR and CDR2 as FQNEAQ (reference sequence).

This clone was seen a single time. CDR3 coding DNA: TGCGCCAGCAGCTCGAAACCCACCGGGACAGGGGCTACCGGGGAGCTGTTTTTT. Amino acids: CASSSKPTGTGATGELFF. The chain has TRBV5-1 and TRBJ2-2; 10 bases are shared with TRBD1. The germline CDR1 and CDR2 sequences are SGHRS and YFSETQ. This CDR3 is 18 amino acids long. V shed 3 bases, J shed 5 bases, and the junction held 13 bases outside the gene matches.

This chain uses TRBV29-1 with TRBJ2-7; 11 bases map to TRBD2. The CDR3 is 15 amino acids. J was trimmed by 4 bases and V by 4 bases; bases with no gene match: 9. Per the germline V gene, CDR1 is SQVTM and CDR2 is ANQGSEA. The CDR3 here is CSVVPSGGHRYEQYF. In nucleotides, the CDR3 is TGCAGCGTTGTCCCTAGCGGGGGGCACCGTTACGAGCAGTACTTC.

There are a few counts of this clone. The chain combines TRBV27 with TRBJ2-7; D perhaps matches TRBD1 (5 bases). V was clipped by 2 bases and J by 1 base, with 15 bases between them. The CDR3 spans 16 residues. In germline, CDR1 is MNHEY, CDR2 SMNVEV (reference sequence). The CDR3: CASSLEVSRASYEQYF. CDR3 nucleotides: TGTGCCAGCAGTTTAGAAGTTTCCAGGGCATCCTACGAGCAGTACTTC.

Comment on this clone: One junction end does not reproduce the germline sequence, and a read error may be involved. The genes are TRBV4-1 and TRBJ2-3; 8 bases match TRBD2. Germline V gene lookup returns CDR1 MGHRA and CDR2 YSYEKL. The CDR3 covers 14 residues. CDR3 residues: CASSQAGGTDTQYF. CDR3 nucleotides: TGCGCCAGCAGTCAAGCGGGAGGCACAGATACGCAGTATTTT.

The rearrangement joins TRBV27 to TRBJ2-1; 14 bases align to TRBD2. Germline V gene data show CDR1 as MNHEY and CDR2 as SMNVEV (reference sequence). V trimming: 5 bases; J trimming: 4 bases; junction bases outside the gene matches: 4. The length of the CDR3 is 16 residues. DNA for the CDR3: TGTGCCAGCAGTCCAGGGACTAGCGGGGGTTACAATGAGCAGTTCTTC. This codes for CASSPGTSGGYNEQFF.

This clone was detected only once. This sequence joins TRBV19 and TRBJ2-1; unclear D gene. The germline V gene encodes CDR1 LNHDA and CDR2 SQIVND (reference sequence). The ends were cut back, 3 bases at V and 7 bases at J, with 10 bases in the middle. This CDR3 contains 13 residues. Here the CDR3 DNA reads TGTGCCAGTAGTATCTCATATTGGAATGAGCAGTTCTTC. Translating gives CASSISYWNEQFF.

The chain links TRBV6-5 to TRBJ2-1, with 13 nucleotides matching TRBD2. V gave up 6 bases and J gave up 8 bases; unmatched junction bases: 4. Germline lookup yields CDR1 MNHEY and CDR2 SVGAGI. The CDR3 runs to 14 residues. The CDR3 loop is CASSGTSGMDEQFF. CDR3 bases: TGTGCCAGCAGCGGGACTAGCGGGATGGATGAGCAGTTCTTC.

Only one count was recorded for this clone. V and J are TRBV29-1 and TRBJ2-7, with D tentatively TRBD2 (5 bases). The CDR3 contains 15 residues. Germline CDR1 and CDR2: SQVTM and ANQGSEA. With 4 bases removed from V and 0 bases from J, the gap between germline ends came to 16 bases. CDR3 DNA sequence: TGCAGCGTTGTAACGGACGGACTCCCCTCCTACGAGCAGTACTTC. It yields the protein CSVVTDGLPSYEQYF.

The rearrangement joins TRBV25-1 to TRBJ2-4; D unclear. Trimming took off 5 bases at V and 8 bases at J, with 7 bases between the two ends. This CDR3 is 11 amino acids long. Germline CDR1 MGHDK, CDR2 SYGVNS. CDR3 sequence: CASSIRDIQYF. The CDR3 DNA follows: TGTGCCAGCAGTATTCGGGACATTCAGTACTTC. Full variable domain (outside the CDR3, taken from reference TRBV25-1 and TRBJ2-4): EADIYQTPRYLVIGTGKKITLECSQTMGHDKMYWYQQDPGMELHLIHYSYGVNSTEKGDLSSESTVSRIRTEHFPLTLESARPSHTSQYLCASSIRDIQYFGAGTRLSVL.

CDR3 bases: TGCAGCGTTGAAGATCCCAGACAGGGGGCAATTTCGGGTGAGCAGTACTTC. This codes for CSVEDPRQGAISGEQYF. The chain recombines TRBV29-1 with TRBJ2-7; 10 nucleotides line up with TRBD1. CDR3 length equals 17 residues. Germline V gene lookup returns CDR1 SQVTM and CDR2 ANQGSEA. Trimming removed 0 bases from V and 7 bases from J; junction bases left unmatched: 15.

The chain couples TRBV27 to TRBJ1-1; the D is unclear. V gave up 5 bases and J gave up 5 bases, with 9 bases separating them. CDR3 size: 12 residues. Germline V CDR1 and CDR2: MNHEY, SMNVEV (reference sequence). The CDR3 is CASSQRSTEAFF. In DNA, the CDR3 is TGTGCCAGCAGTCAAAGGAGTACTGAAGCTTTCTTT.

The CDR3 nucleotides are TGTGCCAGCAGCTCCCGCGAGCGGCGGCAGTACTTC. Protein: CASSSRERRQYF. This sequence joins TRBV7-9 and TRBJ2-5, with a possible D match to TRBD2 (5 bases). The CDR3 loop spans 12 amino acids. V lost 4 bases and J 11 bases, leaving 14 bases between the germline ends. Germline V CDR1 and CDR2: SEHNR, FQNEAQ (reference sequence). The variable domain in full, with the rest retrieved from reference TRBV7-9 and TRBJ2-5, is DTGVSQNPRHKITKRGQNVTFRCDPISEHNRLYWYRQTLGQGPEFLTYFQNEAQLEKSRLLSDRFSAERPKGSFSTLEIQRTEQGDSAMYLCASSSRERRQYFGPGTRLLVL.